Listed here are 28 T cell receptor beta chains from one sample, sequenced in a study of T-cell memory formation after mild COVID-19. TCRdb itself ran the 5' RACE reads through MiXCR, one entry per CDR3 protein. The table includes 300,000 to 400,000 distinct CDR3 sequences, roughly an eighth detected once. The material sequenced was PBMCs or a T cell subset sorted from them (not recorded which). The receptors stem from a man aged 18 to 30 who had mild COVID-19 (a few samples of this study predate the infection). Cell type and time point are not known.

In its sample, this clonotype was seen a few times. This rearrangement joins TRBV5-1 to TRBJ2-1, with D unresolved. The ends were cut back, 4 bases at V and 2 bases at J, with 13 bases in the middle. The CDR3 sequence is 15 residues long. Germline V gene lookup returns CDR1 SGHRS and CDR2 YFSETQ. The CDR3 region is CASSPPAVTYNEQFF. In nucleotides, the CDR3 is TGCGCCAGCAGCCCCCCCGCGGTAACCTACAATGAGCAGTTCTTC.

The V call is TRBV10-2, the J call TRBJ2-5; D is ambiguous. V lost 8 bases and J 2 bases, leaving 15 bases between the germline ends. Germline V CDR1 and CDR2: WSHSY, SAAADI. This CDR3 is built from 14 residues. This CDR3 is CASLKSNQQETQYF. DNA for the CDR3: TGCGCCAGCCTCAAATCGAATCAACAAGAGACCCAGTACTTC.

The chain recombines TRBV7-2 with TRBJ2-3; 12 nucleotides align to TRBD2. Germline V gene data show CDR1 as SGHTA and CDR2 as FQGNSA. The CDR3 is 16 residues long. V shed 5 bases and J 2 bases; nucleotides not matched to a gene: 5. CDR3 DNA: TGTGCCAGCAGCAACCGACTAGCGGGGGACACAGATACGCAGTATTTT. Translating it yields CASSNRLAGDTDTQYF.

This clonotype has more than one count but fewer than ten. The gene calls are TRBV4-3 and TRBJ2-1; 7 bases fit TRBD2. The CDR3 is made up of 16 amino acids. V dropped 3 bases and J dropped 2; count of bases not matched to a gene: 7. The germline V gene encodes CDR1 LGHNA and CDR2 YSLEER. The CDR3 here is CASSQSSGSAYNEQFF. The CDR3, as DNA: TGCGCCAGCAGCCAGAGTAGCGGGTCTGCCTACAATGAGCAGTTCTTC.

V gene TRBV7-2 combines with J gene TRBJ1-5; tentative D call: TRBD1 (5 bases). V was trimmed by 3 bases and J by 6 bases, leaving 15 bases between them. CDR1 is SGHTA, CDR2 FQGNSA, per germline. The CDR3 extends over 15 amino acids. The CDR3 is CASSFEFGARQPQHF. The CDR3 bases are TGTGCCAGCAGCTTCGAGTTTGGGGCGCGTCAGCCCCAGCATTTT.

V usage is TRBV28 and J usage is TRBJ1-5, with D hard to call. Trimming took 10 bases from V and 5 from J, leaving 12 bases between them. Germline values: CDR1 MDHEN, CDR2 SYDVKM. The CDR3 covers 12 residues. CDR3 sequence reads: CATRPVDQPQHF. The CDR3 nucleotides are TGTGCCACCCGCCCCGTGGATCAGCCCCAGCATTTT.

This clonotype was picked up a small number of times. The rearrangement uses TRBV28 and TRBJ2-3; D is ambiguous. CDR3 length: 14 residues. V was clipped by 5 bases and J by 6 bases, with 15 bases between them. Looked up from germline, CDR1 is MDHEN and CDR2 is SYDVKM. Here the CDR3 reads CASSAPGSMDTQYF. CDR3 DNA sequence: TGTGCCAGCAGTGCACCAGGTTCCATGGATACGCAGTATTTT.

This clonotype was seen a handful of times. The V gene is TRBV11-2, the J gene TRBJ2-1; D ambiguous. The CDR3 is 13 amino acids. Germline V CDR1 and CDR2: SGHAT, FQNNGV. V lost 4 bases, J lost 4 bases, and 8 bases lay in between. CDR3: CASSSQNYNEQFF. CDR3 coding DNA: TGTGCCAGCAGCTCACAGAATTACAATGAGCAGTTCTTC.

The chain links TRBV28 to TRBJ1-2, with D possibly TRBD1 on 6 matching bases. The CDR3 runs to 14 residues. Germline-derived CDR1 and CDR2 are MDHEN and SYDVKM. Trimming shortened V by 7 bases and J by 2 bases, and 14 bases separated the two germline ends. The CDR3 DNA follows: TGTGCCAGCACACCTGGGGGCCAAAACTATGGCTACACCTTC. This encodes CASTPGGQNYGYTF.

The chain links TRBV20-1 to TRBJ2-7, with 9 nucleotides matching TRBD2. The CDR3 runs 14 residues. V lost 1 base and J lost 2; bases outside the gene matches: 3. Germline V gives CDR1 DFQATT, CDR2 SNEGSKA (reference sequence). The CDR3 nucleotides read TGCAGTGCTAGAGTAGCGGGGGCCACCTACGAGCAGTACTTC. Encoded protein: CSARVAGATYEQYF.

The chain joins TRBV20-1 to TRBJ2-5; D is possibly TRBD2 (6 bases). The CDR3 loop spans 14 amino acids. Trimming stripped 5 bases from V and 5 bases from J, with 18 bases between. The germline V gene encodes CDR1 DFQATT and CDR2 SNEGSKA (reference sequence). The CDR3 reads CSAPLWRGRETQYF. CDR3 nucleotide sequence: TGCAGTGCTCCCCTGTGGAGGGGCCGCGAGACCCAGTACTTC.

J is TRBJ2-7 and V is TRBV18, with D possibly called TRBD1 or TRBD2 (5 bases each). Trimming took 6 bases from V and 1 from J, leaving 19 bases between them. Germline assignment: CDR1 KGHSH and CDR2 LQKENI. The CDR3 runs 16 residues. The CDR3 bases are TGTGCCAGCTCCCCCTGGTCGGGACCCCTTTCCTACGAGCAGTACTTC. Encoded protein: CASSPWSGPLSYEQYF.

The genes are TRBV5-1 and TRBJ1-1, with TRBD1 as a possible D gene (5 bases). Germline values: CDR1 SGHRS, CDR2 YFSETQ. The CDR3 length is 14 residues. The V end lost 2 bases, the J end lost 3 bases, and 11 bases lay between the germline ends. The CDR3 reads CASSFGGKDTEAFF. DNA of the CDR3: TGCGCCAGCAGCTTTGGGGGTAAGGACACTGAAGCTTTCTTT. Full variable domain (remainder filled in from reference TRBV5-1 and TRBJ1-1): KAGVTQTPRYLIKTRGQQVTLSCSPISGHRSVSWYQQTPGQGLQFLFEYFSETQRNKGNFPGRFSGRQFSNSRSEMNVSTLELGDSALYLCASSFGGKDTEAFFGQGTRLTVV.

The table lists this clonotype with a few counts. This rearrangement joins TRBV10-3 to TRBJ1-1, with a weak D call TRBD1 (5 bases). The V end lost 11 bases, the J end lost 1 base, and 20 bases lay between the germline ends. CDR3 length equals 15 residues. Germline assignment: CDR1 ENHRY and CDR2 SYGVKD. CDR3 loop: CAPIKRGRENTEAFF. Written as DNA, the CDR3 is TGTGCCCCAATCAAGAGGGGCCGGGAGAACACTGAAGCTTTCTTT.

This clonotype was counted only a few times. The rearrangement uses TRBV24-1 and TRBJ1-4; 9 nucleotides agree with TRBD1. J gave up 6 bases and V 2 bases, and 3 bases lay outside the gene matches. The V gene's germline CDR1 is KGHDR and CDR2 SFDVKD. CDR3 size: 15 residues. The CDR3 DNA is TGTGCCACCAGTGATTCCCGGACAGGGGATGAAAAACTGTTTTTT. This encodes CATSDSRTGDEKLFF.

The chain recombines TRBV4-3 with TRBJ2-5, with D possibly matching TRBD1 (5 bases). There are 15 residues in the CDR3. The germline V gene has CDR1 LGHNA and CDR2 YSLEER. The ends were cut back, 4 bases at V and 4 bases at J, with 16 bases in the middle. The CDR3 DNA reads TGCGCCAGCAGCCCTAATGTAGGGGCTGGAGAGACCCAGTACTTC. This sequence encodes CASSPNVGAGETQYF.

The chain joins TRBV29-1 to TRBJ1-2; D remains unclear. The CDR3 sequence is 9 residues long. The V gene lost 4 bases and the J gene lost 6 bases, with 3 bases spanning the gap. Germline V CDR1 and CDR2: SQVTM, ANQGSEA. The CDR3, as DNA: TGCAGCGTTGTTGATGGCTACACCTTC. Protein product: CSVVDGYTF.

This clonotype appeared many times. The chain employs TRBV9 and TRBJ2-3, with 13 bases matching TRBD2. This CDR3 comprises 17 residues. Germline trimming cut 4 bases from V and 5 bases from J; bases unmatched to any gene: 10. CDR1 and CDR2 from the germline V gene are SGDLS and YYNGEE. Here the CDR3 reads CASSPRTSGGSGDTQYF. For the CDR3, the DNA is TGTGCCAGCAGCCCGCGGACTAGCGGGGGCTCGGGAGATACGCAGTATTTT. The full variable domain, its missing parts supplied by reference TRBV9 and TRBJ2-3, is DSGVTQTPKHLITATGQRVTLRCSPRSGDLSVYWYQQSLDQGLQFLIQYYNGEERAKGNILERFSAQQFPDLHSELNLSSLELGDSALYFCASSPRTSGGSGDTQYFGPGTRLTVL.

The chain uses TRBV27 and TRBJ1-4, with 8 bases fitting TRBD1. The CDR3 runs to 15 residues. V shed 5 bases, J shed 13 bases, and the junction held 15 bases outside the gene matches. Looked up from germline, CDR1 is MNHEY and CDR2 is SMNVEV (reference sequence). CDR3 in amino acids: CASSPRTGTRGRLFF. The CDR3 nucleotides read TGTGCCAGCAGTCCCCGGACAGGGACACGTGGGCGACTGTTTTTT.

The chain is built from TRBV6-2 or TRBV6-3 and TRBJ1-2; D is undetermined. CDR1 is MNHEY, CDR2 SVGEGT, per germline. Trimming removed 7 bases at V and 4 bases at J, with 13 bases between. This CDR3 is built from 13 residues. In nucleotides, the CDR3 is TGTGCCAGCAAATGGACGGATGGCTATGGCTACACCTTC. Its protein product is CASKWTDGYGYTF.

The chain recombines TRBV12-5 with TRBJ1-3, with D possibly being TRBD1 (5 bases). Looked up from germline, CDR1 is LGHNT and CDR2 is FRNRAP. This CDR3 spans 15 amino acids. V shed 3 bases and J shed 0 bases, with 9 bases lying between them. The CDR3 DNA is TGTGCTAGTGGTTTCGGGACCCACTCTGGAAACACCATATATTTT. This gives the protein CASGFGTHSGNTIYF.

The gene calls are TRBV7-3 and TRBJ2-1; unclear D gene. The germline V and J ends were trimmed by 0 bases and 5 bases, with 5 bases remaining between them. Germline values: CDR1 SGHTA, CDR2 FQGTGA. The length of the CDR3 is 13 residues. The chain's CDR3 is CASSLTLDNEQFF. The CDR3 DNA sequence: TGTGCCAGCAGCTTAACGCTGGACAATGAGCAGTTCTTC.

This clonotype appeared many times. The chain uses TRBV5-4 and TRBJ2-2; tentative D call: TRBD2 (7 bases). CDR3 length equals 16 residues. Looked up from germline, CDR1 is SGHNT and CDR2 is YYREEE (reference sequence). Trimming cost V 0 bases and J 6 bases, with 15 bases left between them. The CDR3 sequence is CASSLEAGALSGELFF. In DNA, the CDR3 is TGTGCCAGCAGCTTGGAGGCGGGGGCTCTCTCCGGGGAGCTGTTTTTT.

This clonotype was found a few times. The V call is TRBV7-9, the J call TRBJ1-2; tentative D call: TRBD1 (6 bases). Trimming removed 0 bases from V and 4 bases from J, with 9 bases in between. The CDR3 runs 14 residues. The V gene's germline CDR1 is SEHNR and CDR2 FQNEAQ (reference sequence). CDR3 amino acids: CASSLAIQGYGYTF. CDR3 nucleotide sequence: TGTGCCAGCAGCTTAGCGATACAGGGCTATGGCTACACCTTC.

V is TRBV9 and J is TRBJ2-3, with D perhaps TRBD2 (6 bases). Germline V gene lookup returns CDR1 SGDLS and CDR2 YYNGEE. The CDR3 covers 14 residues. The V and J ends lost 6 bases and 3 bases respectively, with 14 bases between them. The CDR3 sequence is CASNGAGTTDTQYF. CDR3 bases: TGTGCCAGCAACGGGGCGGGGACGACAGATACGCAGTATTTT.

The table lists this clonotype with a few counts. This chain connects TRBV5-1 to TRBJ2-1, with TRBD2 matching over 14 bases. CDR1 and CDR2 from the germline V gene are SGHRS and YFSETQ. Unmatched junction bases numbered 10, after V lost 4 bases and J lost 7 bases. The CDR3 totals 17 residues. CDR3 DNA: TGCGCCAGCAGCCTGACTAGCGGGGGGGCCAGATGGAATGAGCAGTTCTTC. Residues: CASSLTSGGARWNEQFF.

The chain carries TRBV2 and TRBJ1-2, with TRBD1 identical over 9 bases. V shed 6 bases and J 2 bases; nucleotides not matched to a gene: 4. Per the germline V gene, CDR1 is SNHLY and CDR2 is FYNNEI. This CDR3 contains 14 residues. The DNA of the CDR3 is TGTGCCAGCAGGCCCGGGACAGGGAACTATGGCTACACCTTC. It yields the protein CASRPGTGNYGYTF.

CDR3 sequence (DNA): TGTGCCAGCAGCCCCCCTTCCCAACAAGAGACCCAGTACTTC. Translation gives CASSPPSQQETQYF. The V and J genes are TRBV7-9 and TRBJ2-5; no reliable D call. There are 14 residues in the CDR3. Per the germline V gene, CDR1 is SEHNR and CDR2 is FQNEAQ (reference sequence). Between the trimmed V and J ends, which lost 5 bases and 2 bases, there was a span of 12 bases.